Listed below are T cell receptor beta chains from one sample, sequenced in a study of blood T cells in healthy people across ages. TCRdb passed the 5' RACE reads through MiXCR, listing each CDR3 protein once. This sample has about 1.5 million distinct CDR3 sequences; roughly 43% occur once, and the top ten carry approximately 4.1%. The sample was blood. Every receptor here comes from a woman aged 18-29 years in good health. CDR3s include the opening cysteine and the closing phenylalanine or tryptophan. A D gene is named only where the DNA matches it firmly. Size is omitted from some rows. Given values are once, few, many or a class for expanded clones.

V: TRBV20-1; D: .; J: TRBJ2-3; size: .; CDR3: CSARDSGRGGDTQYF; DNA: TGCAGTGCTAGAGATAGTGGACGGGGCGGAGATACGCAGTATTTT
V: TRBV6-2/TRBV6-3; D: .; J: TRBJ2-1; size: .; CDR3: CASTLSGYNEQFF; DNA: TGTGCCAGCACTTTAAGCGGCTACAATGAGCAGTTCTTC
V: TRBV7-6; D: TRBD2; J: TRBJ2-1; size: few; CDR3: CASSFFSGSDEQFF; DNA: TGTGCCAGCAGCTTCTTTAGCGGGAGCGATGAGCAGTTCTTC
V: TRBV11-1; D: TRBD2; J: TRBJ2-5; size: .; CDR3: CASRAGLSYNEQYF; DNA: TGTGCCAGCAGAGCGGGACTGTCCTACAATGAGCAGTACTTC
V: TRBV7-9; D: TRBD1; J: TRBJ1-1; size: few; CDR3: CASSRADREAFF; DNA: TGTGCCAGCAGTAGAGCGGACAGGGAAGCTTTCTTT
V: TRBV28; D: .; J: TRBJ2-1; size: .; CDR3: CASSVKTPLQGQKYGYEQFF; DNA: TGTGCCAGCAGTGTAAAAACCCCTCTCCAAGGACAGAAATATGGGTATGAGCAGTTCTTC
V: TRBV20-1; D: TRBD1; J: TRBJ1-1; size: .; CDR3: CRGQGYMNTEAFF; DNA: TGCAGGGGACAGGGATACATGAACACTGAAGCTTTCTTT
V: TRBV4-3; D: TRBD2; J: TRBJ2-1; size: .; CDR3: CASSQLAALYNEQFF; DNA: TGCGCCAGCAGCCAACTAGCGGCCCTATACAATGAGCAGTTCTTC
V: TRBV28; D: .; J: TRBJ1-1; size: many; CDR3: CASSLLGAMNTEAFF; DNA: TGTGCCAGCAGCCTACTGGGAGCGATGAACACTGAAGCTTTCTTT
V: TRBV7-2; D: TRBD1; J: TRBJ2-5; size: .; CDR3: CASSPQTGTQETQYF; DNA: TGTGCCAGCAGCCCCCAGACAGGGACCCAAGAGACCCAGTACTTC
V: TRBV20-1; D: .; J: TRBJ2-7; size: .; CDR3: CSASWTGSSYEQYF; DNA: TGCAGTGCTAGTTGGACGGGGAGCTCCTACGAGCAGTACTTC
V: TRBV7-2; D: .; J: TRBJ2-3; size: .; CDR3: CASSSETRGGTQYF; DNA: TGTGCCAGTAGCTCGGAGACTCGTGGTGGTACGCAGTATTTT
V: TRBV3-1; D: .; J: TRBJ1-2; size: few; CDR3: CASSGTGSRNGYTF; DNA: TGTGCCAGCAGCGGAACCGGGAGCAGAAATGGCTACACCTTC
V: TRBV15; D: .; J: TRBJ2-1; size: .; CDR3: CATSRERDGYNEQFF; DNA: TGTGCCACCAGCAGAGAACGGGACGGCTACAATGAGCAGTTCTTC
V: TRBV3-1; D: .; J: TRBJ2-7; size: .; CDR3: CASSQVVQSYYNEQYF; DNA: TGTGCCAGCAGCCAAGTTGTCCAGAGCTATTACAATGAGCAGTACTTC
V: TRBV12-3/TRBV12-4; D: .; J: TRBJ2-6; size: .; CDR3: CTSTIGTGGANGLTF; DNA: TGTACCAGCACCATCGGGACCGGCGGGGCCAACGGCCTGACTTTC
V: TRBV20-1; D: .; J: TRBJ2-7; size: .; CDR3: CSARGGNYEQYF; DNA: TGCAGTGCTAGAGGTGGTAACTACGAGCAGTACTTC
V: TRBV7-9; D: .; J: TRBJ1-1; size: .; CDR3: CASRAAETPEAFF; DNA: TGTGCCAGCAGGGCGGCGGAGACCCCTGAAGCTTTCTTT
V: TRBV20-1; D: .; J: TRBJ2-5; size: few; CDR3: CSAGGSPVQTQYF; DNA: TGCAGTGCTGGGGGCTCACCGGTGCAGACCCAGTACTTC
V: TRBV5-1; D: .; J: TRBJ2-3; size: few; CDR3: CASSVERVTDTQYF; DNA: TGCGCCAGCAGCGTTGAGCGGGTCACAGATACGCAGTATTTT
V: TRBV3-1; D: TRBD1; J: TRBJ2-7; size: .; CDR3: CASSPFPGQAYEQYF; DNA: TGTGCCAGCAGCCCTTTCCCGGGACAGGCCTACGAGCAGTACTTC
V: TRBV30; D: .; J: TRBJ1-1; size: once; CDR3: CAWSLSHRGTEAFF; DNA: TGTGCCTGGAGTTTGAGCCATAGGGGAACTGAAGCTTTCTTT
V: TRBV12-3/TRBV12-4; D: .; J: TRBJ1-6; size: .; CDR3: CASLRNRYYGAYNSPLHF; DNA: TGTGCCAGCTTAAGGAATCGATACTACGGCGCGTATAATTCACCCCTCCACTTT
V: TRBV6-6; D: .; J: TRBJ1-4; size: .; CDR3: CASSHSGTTNEKLFF; DNA: TGTGCCAGCAGCCACTCGGGAACAACTAATGAAAAACTGTTTTTT
V: TRBV11-2; D: .; J: TRBJ1-1; size: .; CDR3: CASKRSPGLNTEAFF; DNA: TGTGCCAGCAAAAGATCCCCAGGCTTGAACACTGAAGCTTTCTTT
V: TRBV5-1; D: .; J: TRBJ1-2; size: .; CDR3: CASSLRDTTNYVYTF; DNA: TGCGCCAGCAGCCTCCGGGACACAACTAACTATGTCTACACCTTC
V: TRBV7-9; D: TRBD1; J: TRBJ1-2; size: few; CDR3: CASSRDRARTHSYGYTF; DNA: TGTGCCAGCAGCCGAGACAGGGCCCGGACCCACTCCTATGGCTACACCTTC
V: TRBV4-2; D: .; J: TRBJ1-6; size: .; CDR3: CASGPGGGINSPLHF; DNA: TGTGCCAGCGGGCCCGGGGGCGGAATTAATTCACCCCTCCACTTT
V: TRBV12-3/TRBV12-4; D: .; J: TRBJ1-2; size: .; CDR3: CASRTGVIDGDSYGYTF; DNA: TGTGCCAGCAGAACTGGGGTTATAGACGGGGATAGCTATGGCTACACCTTC
V: TRBV14; D: TRBD2; J: TRBJ2-7; size: few; CDR3: CASSPLAGFDEQYF; DNA: TGTGCCAGCAGCCCGCTAGCGGGGTTCGACGAGCAGTACTTC
V: TRBV20-1; D: TRBD1; J: TRBJ2-7; size: .; CDR3: CSARSYRGPYNEQYF; DNA: TGCAGTGCTAGATCGTACAGGGGGCCCTACAATGAGCAGTACTTC
V: TRBV27; D: .; J: TRBJ1-2; size: few; CDR3: CASSLFAGEVFGYTF; DNA: TGTGCCAGCAGTTTATTTGCAGGGGAGGTGTTTGGCTACACCTTC
V: TRBV3-1; D: .; J: TRBJ1-1; size: few; CDR3: CASSPRVQGGTEAFF; DNA: TGTGCCAGCAGCCCTCGCGTTCAAGGAGGCACTGAAGCTTTCTTT
V: TRBV19; D: .; J: TRBJ1-6; size: .; CDR3: CASSPQGRNSPLHF; DNA: TGTGCCAGTAGTCCACAGGGTCGAAATTCACCCCTCCACTTT
V: TRBV4-3; D: .; J: TRBJ1-4; size: few; CDR3: CASSRRSEKLFF; DNA: TGCGCCAGCAGCCGGAGATCCGAAAAACTGTTTTTT
V: TRBV2; D: .; J: TRBJ2-7; size: .; CDR3: CASSEYRPGESYEQYF; DNA: TGTGCCAGCAGTGAATATCGGCCAGGGGAATCCTACGAGCAGTACTTC
V: TRBV7-2; D: .; J: TRBJ2-3; size: few; CDR3: CASTLLAHTDTQYF; DNA: TGTGCCAGCACCCTACTAGCCCACACAGATACGCAGTATTTT
V: TRBV27; D: .; J: TRBJ2-5; size: .; CDR3: CASSAGGLGAQETQYF; DNA: TGTGCCAGCAGTGCTGGGGGCCTGGGAGCACAAGAGACCCAGTACTTC
V: TRBV15; D: .; J: TRBJ1-5; size: .; CDR3: CATSRDWGRNQPQHF; DNA: TGTGCCACCAGCAGAGATTGGGGCCGCAATCAGCCCCAGCATTTT
V: TRBV6-6; D: TRBD1; J: TRBJ2-5; size: many; CDR3: CASSWTGPQETQYF; DNA: TGTGCCAGCAGTTGGACAGGGCCCCAAGAGACCCAGTACTTC
V: TRBV12-3/TRBV12-4; D: .; J: TRBJ1-5; size: few; CDR3: CASSYAEGQPQHF; DNA: TGTGCCAGCAGTTACGCCGAGGGTCAGCCCCAGCATTTT
V: TRBV29-1; D: .; J: TRBJ2-3; size: many; CDR3: CSLGQLTDTQYF; DNA: TGCAGCTTGGGGCAGCTCACAGATACGCAGTATTTT
V: TRBV25-1; D: TRBD1; J: TRBJ2-5; size: many; CDR3: CASSERGHQETQYF; DNA: TGTGCCAGCAGTGAGAGGGGGCACCAAGAGACCCAGTACTTC
V: TRBV3-1; D: .; J: TRBJ2-2; size: .; CDR3: CASSQVFTGELFF; DNA: TGTGCCAGCAGCCAAGTTTTCACCGGGGAGCTGTTTTTT
V: TRBV5-6; D: TRBD2; J: TRBJ2-6; size: .; CDR3: CASSYGLAGPSGANVLTF; DNA: TGTGCCAGCAGCTATGGACTAGCGGGACCCTCTGGGGCCAACGTCCTGACTTTC
V: TRBV6-1; D: .; J: TRBJ2-5; size: .; CDR3: CASSEAGSETQYF; DNA: TGTGCCAGCAGTGAAGCGGGCTCTGAGACCCAGTACTTC
V: TRBV15; D: .; J: TRBJ2-7; size: .; CDR3: CATSRDKLVSYEQYF; DNA: TGTGCCACCAGCAGAGATAAACTAGTGAGCTACGAGCAGTACTTC
V: TRBV20-1; D: .; J: TRBJ1-6; size: few; CDR3: CSARGRQVNNSPLHF; DNA: TGCAGTGCTAGAGGAAGACAGGTCAATAATTCACCCCTCCACTTT
V: TRBV27; D: .; J: TRBJ2-5; size: .; CDR3: CASSPDTGAQYF; DNA: TGTGCCAGCAGTCCCGATACGGGGGCCCAGTACTTC
V: TRBV11-3; D: TRBD2; J: TRBJ2-7; size: .; CDR3: CASSNSGGGNYEQYF; DNA: TGTGCCAGCAGCAATAGCGGGGGCGGTAACTACGAGCAGTACTTC